Listed below are T cell receptor beta chains from one sample, sequenced in a study of blood T cell repertoires in COVID-19. Data came from immunoSEQ multiplex PCR; TCRdb stores just in-frame clones and leaves some out. This sample has a few hundred thousand clones, with about 87% found just once. Sequences were obtained from PBMCs or T cells enriched from blood (not recorded which). These receptor sequences come from a woman aged 45-65 years who had recovered from COVID-19. The CDR3 runs from the conserved cysteine through the conserved F or W. A D gene is named only where the DNA matches it firmly. Part of the rows lack a size; the others show once, few, many or a class for expanded clones.

j_gene: TRBJ2-5; v_gene: TRBV19; d_gene: -; abundance: -; CDR3nt: TGTGCCAGTAATCAGGGTATGCAAGAGACCCAGTACTTC; CDR3aa: CASNQGMQETQYF
j_gene: TRBJ1-1; v_gene: TRBV7-2; d_gene: -; abundance: -; CDR3nt: TGTGCCAGCAGCCCCACGGCGGGCGACACTGAAGCTTTCTTT; CDR3aa: CASSPTAGDTEAFF
j_gene: TRBJ2-7; v_gene: TRBV7-2; d_gene: TRBD2; abundance: -; CDR3nt: TGTGCCAGCAGCTCGGATAGCGGGAGTAACTACGAGCAGTACTTC; CDR3aa: CASSSDSGSNYEQYF
j_gene: TRBJ2-1; v_gene: TRBV7-2; d_gene: TRBD2; abundance: -; CDR3nt: TGTGCCAGCAGCTTATTGTCGACTAGCGGAAACAATGAGCAGTTCTTC; CDR3aa: CASSLLSTSGNNEQFF
j_gene: TRBJ2-1; v_gene: TRBV27; d_gene: -; abundance: -; CDR3nt: TGTGCCAGCAGTGCGGGACTGGGGTACAATGAGCAGTTCTTC; CDR3aa: CASSAGLGYNEQFF
j_gene: TRBJ1-2; v_gene: TRBV29-1; d_gene: -; abundance: -; CDR3nt: TGCAGCGTTCCGGTGGGGGGGATACGCTATGGCTACACCTTC; CDR3aa: CSVPVGGIRYGYTF
j_gene: TRBJ2-1; v_gene: TRBV3-1/TRBV3-2; d_gene: -; abundance: -; CDR3nt: TGTGCCAGCAGCCCGCGGACAGACACGAAGGGAAATGAGCAGTTCTTC; CDR3aa: CASSPRTDTKGNEQFF
j_gene: TRBJ2-1; v_gene: TRBV5-4; d_gene: -; abundance: -; CDR3nt: TGTGCCAGCAGGGCGGATGTAGTCGATGAGCAGTTCTTC; CDR3aa: CASRADVVDEQFF
j_gene: TRBJ2-5; v_gene: TRBV7-2; d_gene: -; abundance: -; CDR3nt: TGTGCCAGCAGCCCTCTCGTGGGCAGAACATACCAAGAGACCCAGTACTTC; CDR3aa: CASSPLVGRTYQETQYF
j_gene: TRBJ2-7; v_gene: TRBV9; d_gene: -; abundance: once; CDR3nt: TGTGCCAGCAGCGGTCCTAGTACCTACGAGCAGTACTTC; CDR3aa: CASSGPSTYEQYF
j_gene: TRBJ1-4; v_gene: TRBV30; d_gene: -; abundance: once; CDR3nt: TGTGCGGGGGAGGACTTTGGGCATGAAAAACTGTTTTTT; CDR3aa: CAGEDFGHEKLFF
j_gene: TRBJ2-7; v_gene: TRBV5-6; d_gene: TRBD2; abundance: -; CDR3nt: TGTGCCAGCAGCCTTCGAAGAACCGGGACTAGATTAGCCTACGAGCAGTACTTC; CDR3aa: CASSLRRTGTRLAYEQYF
j_gene: TRBJ1-1; v_gene: TRBV18; d_gene: -; abundance: once; CDR3nt: TGTGCCAGCTCACCCACAGCAGATTACACTGAAGCTTTCTTT; CDR3aa: CASSPTADYTEAFF
j_gene: TRBJ1-6; v_gene: TRBV12-3/TRBV12-4; d_gene: -; abundance: -; CDR3nt: TGTGCCAGCAGTCGAGGACTCTCACCCCTCCACTTT; CDR3aa: CASSRGLSPLHF
j_gene: TRBJ2-4; v_gene: TRBV28; d_gene: TRBD2; abundance: -; CDR3nt: TGTGCCAGCAGTTCTAGCGGGAGTTCCAAAAACATTCAGTACTTC; CDR3aa: CASSSSGSSKNIQYF
j_gene: TRBJ1-5; v_gene: TRBV30; d_gene: TRBD1; abundance: once; CDR3nt: TGTGCCTGGAGTCCCGACAGGGAACAGCCCCAGCATTTT; CDR3aa: CAWSPDREQPQHF
j_gene: TRBJ2-7; v_gene: TRBV6-5; d_gene: -; abundance: few; CDR3nt: TGTGCCAGCAGTTACTCGAGGTACGAGCAGTACTTC; CDR3aa: CASSYSRYEQYF
j_gene: TRBJ1-1; v_gene: TRBV6-5; d_gene: -; abundance: -; CDR3nt: TGTGCCATCGGGGGTCGGAGCGGCACTGAAGCTTTCTTT; CDR3aa: CAIGGRSGTEAFF
j_gene: TRBJ2-3; v_gene: TRBV5-6; d_gene: -; abundance: -; CDR3nt: TGTGCCAGCAGCTTTTTGACTCTAGCTTCCGGAGATACGCAGTATTTT; CDR3aa: CASSFLTLASGDTQYF
j_gene: TRBJ2-1; v_gene: TRBV10-1; d_gene: -; abundance: -; CDR3nt: TGCGCCAGCAGTGAGTCCTACGAGCAGTTCTTC; CDR3aa: CASSESYEQFF
j_gene: TRBJ2-7; v_gene: TRBV5-1; d_gene: TRBD2; abundance: -; CDR3nt: TGCGCCAGCAGCTTGAATTCGGGACTATCCTACGAGCAGTACTTC; CDR3aa: CASSLNSGLSYEQYF
j_gene: TRBJ2-1; v_gene: TRBV7-9; d_gene: -; abundance: few; CDR3nt: TGTGCCAGCAGCTTTGGCGGACTGGAGCAGTTCTTC; CDR3aa: CASSFGGLEQFF
j_gene: TRBJ1-1; v_gene: TRBV5-4; d_gene: TRBD1; abundance: -; CDR3nt: TGTGCCAGCAGAAGACAGGGGAAGATTCGGACTGAAGCTTTCTTT; CDR3aa: CASRRQGKIRTEAFF
j_gene: TRBJ1-2; v_gene: TRBV28; d_gene: TRBD1; abundance: -; CDR3nt: TGTGCCAGCAGTTTTGAGGGCAGGGGGCGACAAGGCTACACCTTC; CDR3aa: CASSFEGRGRQGYTF
j_gene: TRBJ1-6; v_gene: TRBV3-1/TRBV3-2; d_gene: -; abundance: -; CDR3nt: TGTGCCAGCAGCCAAGTAGGGAGCTCCTATAATTCACCCCTCCACTTT; CDR3aa: CASSQVGSSYNSPLHF
j_gene: TRBJ1-1; v_gene: TRBV5-6; d_gene: TRBD1; abundance: few; CDR3nt: TGTGCCAGCACGCGGACAGGGAGGAACACTGAAGCTTTCTTT; CDR3aa: CASTRTGRNTEAFF
j_gene: TRBJ2-1; v_gene: TRBV3-1/TRBV3-2; d_gene: -; abundance: -; CDR3nt: TGTGCCAGCAGCCCCATGGGGGCTGAGCAGTTCTTC; CDR3aa: CASSPMGAEQFF
j_gene: TRBJ2-3; v_gene: TRBV18; d_gene: -; abundance: -; CDR3nt: TGTGCCAGCTCACCACTTAGCGGCAACACAGATACGCAGTATTTT; CDR3aa: CASSPLSGNTDTQYF
j_gene: TRBJ2-7; v_gene: TRBV7-8; d_gene: -; abundance: -; CDR3nt: TGTGCCAGCAGCTCCTCCGGGTCCAAAGTCTGGGAGCAGTACTTC; CDR3aa: CASSSSGSKVWEQYF
j_gene: TRBJ2-3; v_gene: TRBV30; d_gene: TRBD2; abundance: -; CDR3nt: TGTGCCTGGCTTAGCGGGAGGGCCGGGGATACGCAGTATTTT; CDR3aa: CAWLSGRAGDTQYF
j_gene: TRBJ2-2; v_gene: TRBV11-3; d_gene: TRBD1; abundance: -; CDR3nt: TGTGCCAGCAGCCGAATGGACAGGGGGCCCGGGGAGCTGTTTTTT; CDR3aa: CASSRMDRGPGELFF
j_gene: TRBJ2-7; v_gene: TRBV18; d_gene: -; abundance: -; CDR3nt: TGTGCCAGCTCACCACTTGAGGGAGGGGGTGAGCAGTACTTC; CDR3aa: CASSPLEGGGEQYF
j_gene: TRBJ2-1; v_gene: TRBV27; d_gene: -; abundance: -; CDR3nt: TGTGCCAGCAGTACAGGGGAGGTAATCAATGAGCAGTTCTTC; CDR3aa: CASSTGEVINEQFF
j_gene: TRBJ2-7; v_gene: TRBV4-2; d_gene: TRBD2; abundance: -; CDR3nt: TGTGCCAGCAGCCAAGATGAGCGGGAGGGCCCGTACGAGCAGTACTTC; CDR3aa: CASSQDEREGPYEQYF
j_gene: TRBJ1-6; v_gene: TRBV30; d_gene: -; abundance: -; CDR3nt: TGTGCCTGGAGGCTCAAGCAGGTTAATTCACCCCTCCACTTT; CDR3aa: CAWRLKQVNSPLHF
j_gene: TRBJ2-7; v_gene: TRBV6-5; d_gene: TRBD1; abundance: -; CDR3nt: TGTGCCAGCAGTTACTCGAGAGGGGGCCACGAGCAGTACTTC; CDR3aa: CASSYSRGGHEQYF
j_gene: TRBJ2-1; v_gene: TRBV21-1; d_gene: -; abundance: -; CDR3nt: TGTGCCAGCAGTGGCGACTCGACTAGCTCCTACAATGAGCAGTTCTTC; CDR3aa: CASSGDSTSSYNEQFF
j_gene: TRBJ2-5; v_gene: TRBV5-4; d_gene: TRBD2; abundance: -; CDR3nt: TGTGCCAGCAGCTTGGCCTTATTGGGAGGGAGTGAGACCCAGTACTTC; CDR3aa: CASSLALLGGSETQYF
j_gene: TRBJ2-3; v_gene: TRBV7-9; d_gene: -; abundance: -; CDR3nt: TGTGCCAGCAGCCGGTTAGCCGTCCCTCCCGATACGCAGTATTTT; CDR3aa: CASSRLAVPPDTQYF
j_gene: TRBJ2-3; v_gene: TRBV4-1; d_gene: -; abundance: -; CDR3nt: TGCGCCAGCAGCCCCCTAGAGGACTTCTACACAGATACGCAGTATTTT; CDR3aa: CASSPLEDFYTDTQYF
j_gene: TRBJ1-1; v_gene: TRBV5-1; d_gene: -; abundance: -; CDR3nt: TGCGCCAGCAGCTTTCAGGGGAACACTGAAGCTTTCTTT; CDR3aa: CASSFQGNTEAFF
j_gene: TRBJ1-5; v_gene: TRBV4-3; d_gene: -; abundance: -; CDR3nt: TGCGCCAGCAGCCAGGCATCAGGGCCCCAGCATTTT; CDR3aa: CASSQASGPQHF
j_gene: TRBJ2-7; v_gene: TRBV4-2; d_gene: TRBD1; abundance: -; CDR3nt: TGTGCCAGCAGCCAAGACCTATCGCCCGGGACAGGGGTTTTCTACGAGCAGTACTTC; CDR3aa: CASSQDLSPGTGVFYEQYF
j_gene: TRBJ1-5; v_gene: TRBV5-6; d_gene: -; abundance: -; CDR3nt: TGTGCCAGCAGCTTGGGAGGAGGAGCGGGCAATCAGCCCCAGCATTTT; CDR3aa: CASSLGGGAGNQPQHF
j_gene: TRBJ2-7; v_gene: TRBV9; d_gene: -; abundance: -; CDR3nt: TGTGCCAGCAGCGTAGAGGTACAGGTTTACGAGCAGTACTTC; CDR3aa: CASSVEVQVYEQYF
j_gene: TRBJ1-6; v_gene: TRBV6-1; d_gene: -; abundance: -; CDR3nt: TGTGCCAGCAGTGAGTTGAGCTCCTATAATTCACCCCTCCACTTT; CDR3aa: CASSELSSYNSPLHF
j_gene: TRBJ1-2; v_gene: TRBV29-1; d_gene: TRBD1; abundance: -; CDR3nt: TGCAGCGTTGACACAGGGGGCGTCGGCTATGGCTACACCTTC; CDR3aa: CSVDTGGVGYGYTF
j_gene: TRBJ2-5; v_gene: TRBV11-2; d_gene: TRBD2; abundance: -; CDR3nt: TGTGCCAGCAGCCCTGTTGGGACTAGCGGGAGGGAGACCCAGTACTTC; CDR3aa: CASSPVGTSGRETQYF
j_gene: TRBJ2-1; v_gene: TRBV30; d_gene: -; abundance: -; CDR3nt: TGTGCCTGGAGTAGGGGTGCCTACAATGAGCAGTTCTTC; CDR3aa: CAWSRGAYNEQFF
j_gene: TRBJ2-7; v_gene: TRBV4-3; d_gene: -; abundance: -; CDR3nt: TGCGCCAGCAGCGAAGAACGACACGGCTCCGACGAGCAGTACTTC; CDR3aa: CASSEERHGSDEQYF
j_gene: TRBJ2-1; v_gene: TRBV7-8; d_gene: -; abundance: -; CDR3nt: TGTGCCAGCAGCTTAACGGACAGTTCCTCCTACAATGAGCAGTTCTTC; CDR3aa: CASSLTDSSSYNEQFF
j_gene: TRBJ1-5; v_gene: TRBV19; d_gene: -; abundance: -; CDR3nt: TGTGCCAGTAGTATCGGACAGTCGAATCAGCCCCAGCATTTT; CDR3aa: CASSIGQSNQPQHF
j_gene: TRBJ2-1; v_gene: TRBV6-5; d_gene: -; abundance: -; CDR3nt: TGTGCCAGCAGCAAGGACTCTGGCTCGAATGAGCAGTTCTTC; CDR3aa: CASSKDSGSNEQFF
j_gene: TRBJ1-5; v_gene: TRBV18; d_gene: TRBD1; abundance: -; CDR3nt: TGTGCCAGCTCCCGAGGGGGCGGGAATCAGCCCCAGCATTTT; CDR3aa: CASSRGGGNQPQHF
j_gene: TRBJ1-1; v_gene: TRBV3-1/TRBV3-2; d_gene: -; abundance: -; CDR3nt: TGTGCCAGCAGCCAAGCCCACAGCTTAGCTTTCTTT; CDR3aa: CASSQAHSLAFF